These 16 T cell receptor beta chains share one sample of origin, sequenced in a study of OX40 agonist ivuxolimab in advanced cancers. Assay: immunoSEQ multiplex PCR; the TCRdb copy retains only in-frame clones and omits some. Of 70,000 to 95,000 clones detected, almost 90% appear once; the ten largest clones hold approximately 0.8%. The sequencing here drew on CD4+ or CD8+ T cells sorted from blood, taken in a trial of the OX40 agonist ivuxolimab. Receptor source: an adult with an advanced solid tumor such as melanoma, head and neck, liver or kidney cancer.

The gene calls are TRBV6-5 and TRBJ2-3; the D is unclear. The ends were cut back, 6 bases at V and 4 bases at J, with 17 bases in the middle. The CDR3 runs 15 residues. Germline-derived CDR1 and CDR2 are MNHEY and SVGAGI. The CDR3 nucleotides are TGTGCCAGCAGCCTTGACTGGGTCTCTGCAGATACGCAGTATTTT. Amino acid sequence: CASSLDWVSADTQYF.

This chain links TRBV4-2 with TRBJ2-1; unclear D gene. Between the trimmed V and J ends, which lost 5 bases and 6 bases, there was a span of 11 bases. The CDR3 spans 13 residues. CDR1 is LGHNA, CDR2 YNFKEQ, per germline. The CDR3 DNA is TGTGCCAGCAGCGAAACCATGGTCAATGAGCAGTTCTTC. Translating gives CASSETMVNEQFF.

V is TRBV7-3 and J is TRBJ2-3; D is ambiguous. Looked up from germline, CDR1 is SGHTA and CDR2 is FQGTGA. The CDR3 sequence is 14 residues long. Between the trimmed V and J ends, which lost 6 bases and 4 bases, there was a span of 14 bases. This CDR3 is CASSLALEPDTQYF. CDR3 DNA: TGTGCCAGCAGTTTAGCTCTAGAACCAGATACGCAGTATTTT.

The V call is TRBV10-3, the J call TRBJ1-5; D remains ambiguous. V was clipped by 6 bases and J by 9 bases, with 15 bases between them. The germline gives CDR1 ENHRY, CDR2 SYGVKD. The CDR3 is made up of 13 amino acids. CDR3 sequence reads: CAISLGPGSPQHF. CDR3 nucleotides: TGTGCCATCAGCCTTGGGCCGGGTTCGCCCCAGCATTTT.

The chain's CDR3 is CAIPPRVSRETQYF. CDR3 coding DNA: TGTGCCATTCCCCCCAGGGTTTCACGAGAGACCCAGTACTTC. The chain is built from TRBV5-8 and TRBJ2-5; maybe TRBD1 (5 bases). Per the germline V gene, CDR1 is SGHTS and CDR2 is YDEGEE. V lost 9 bases to trimming and J lost 4 bases, with 19 bases between them. This CDR3 region has 14 residues.

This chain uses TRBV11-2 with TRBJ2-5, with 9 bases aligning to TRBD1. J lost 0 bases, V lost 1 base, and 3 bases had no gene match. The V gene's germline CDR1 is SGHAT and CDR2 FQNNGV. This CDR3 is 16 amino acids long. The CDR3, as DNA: TGTGCCAGCAGCTTAGGGACAGGGGCCCACCAAGAGACCCAGTACTTC. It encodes CASSLGTGAHQETQYF. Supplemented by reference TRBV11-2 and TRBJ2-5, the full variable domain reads EAGVAQSPRYKIIEKRQSVAFWCNPISGHATLYWYQQILGQGPKLLIQFQNNGVVDDSQLPKDRFSAERLKGVDSTLKIQPAKLEDSAVYLCASSLGTGAHQETQYFGPGTRLLVL.

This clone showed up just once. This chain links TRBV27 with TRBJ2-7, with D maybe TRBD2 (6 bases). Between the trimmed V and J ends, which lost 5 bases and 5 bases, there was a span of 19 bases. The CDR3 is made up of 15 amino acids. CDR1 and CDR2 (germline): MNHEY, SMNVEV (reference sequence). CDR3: CASSDSGAGHHEQYF. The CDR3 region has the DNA TGTGCCAGCAGTGATAGCGGAGCCGGACACCACGAGCAGTACTTC.

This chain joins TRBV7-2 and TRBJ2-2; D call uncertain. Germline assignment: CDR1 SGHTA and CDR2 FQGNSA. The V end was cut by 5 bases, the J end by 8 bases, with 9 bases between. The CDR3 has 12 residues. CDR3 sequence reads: CASSLRPGELFF. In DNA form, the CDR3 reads TGTGCCAGCAGCCTCCGCCCTGGGGAGCTGTTTTTT.

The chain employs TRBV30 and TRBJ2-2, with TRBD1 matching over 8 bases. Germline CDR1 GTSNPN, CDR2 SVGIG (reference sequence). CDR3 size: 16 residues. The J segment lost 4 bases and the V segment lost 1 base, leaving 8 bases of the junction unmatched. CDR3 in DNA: TGTGCCTGGAGTGCCGCCAGGGGGCTTGGCACCGGGGAGCTGTTTTTT. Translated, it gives CAWSAARGLGTGELFF.

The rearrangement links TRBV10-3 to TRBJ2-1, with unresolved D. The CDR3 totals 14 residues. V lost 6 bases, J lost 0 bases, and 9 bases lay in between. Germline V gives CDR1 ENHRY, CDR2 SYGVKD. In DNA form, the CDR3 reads TGTGCCATCAGCCCTGGTCCCTCCTACAATGAGCAGTTCTTC. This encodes CAISPGPSYNEQFF.

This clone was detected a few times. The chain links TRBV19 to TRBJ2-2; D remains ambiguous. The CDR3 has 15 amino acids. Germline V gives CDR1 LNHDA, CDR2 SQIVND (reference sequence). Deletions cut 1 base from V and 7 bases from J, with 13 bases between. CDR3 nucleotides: TGTGCCAGTAGTATAGGGGTGGCGTCGGGCGGGGAGCTGTTTTTT. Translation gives CASSIGVASGGELFF.

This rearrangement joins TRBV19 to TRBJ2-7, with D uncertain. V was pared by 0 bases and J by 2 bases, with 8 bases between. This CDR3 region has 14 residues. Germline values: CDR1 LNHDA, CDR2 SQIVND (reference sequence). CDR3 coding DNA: TGTGCCAGTAGTATAGATGGGGTTCCCTACGAGCAGTACTTC. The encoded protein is CASSIDGVPYEQYF.

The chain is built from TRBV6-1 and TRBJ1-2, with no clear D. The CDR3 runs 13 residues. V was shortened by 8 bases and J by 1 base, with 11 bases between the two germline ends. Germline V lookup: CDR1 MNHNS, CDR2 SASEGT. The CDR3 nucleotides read TGTGCCAGCGTTGGCCGGGATAACTATGGCTACACCTTC. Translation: CASVGRDNYGYTF.

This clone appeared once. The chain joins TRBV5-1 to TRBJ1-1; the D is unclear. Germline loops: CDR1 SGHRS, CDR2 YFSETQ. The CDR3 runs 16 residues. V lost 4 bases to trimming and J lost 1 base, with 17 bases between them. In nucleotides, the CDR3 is TGCGCCAGCAGCGAGGATACCCTAACAAGGAACACTGAAGCTTTCTTT. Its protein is CASSEDTLTRNTEAFF.

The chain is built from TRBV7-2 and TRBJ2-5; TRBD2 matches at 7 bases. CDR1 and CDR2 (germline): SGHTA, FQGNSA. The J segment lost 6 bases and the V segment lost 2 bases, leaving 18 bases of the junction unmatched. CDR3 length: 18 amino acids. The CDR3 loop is CASSLFGGVNGRRQTQYF. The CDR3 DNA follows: TGTGCCAGCAGCTTATTTGGGGGGGTTAACGGGAGGCGACAGACCCAGTACTTC.

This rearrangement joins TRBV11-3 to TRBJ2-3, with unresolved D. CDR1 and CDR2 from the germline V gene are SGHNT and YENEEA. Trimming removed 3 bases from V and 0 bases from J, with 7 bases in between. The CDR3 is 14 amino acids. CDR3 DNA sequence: TGTGCCAGCAGCTTGAGTCCGAGCACAGATACGCAGTATTTT. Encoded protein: CASSLSPSTDTQYF.